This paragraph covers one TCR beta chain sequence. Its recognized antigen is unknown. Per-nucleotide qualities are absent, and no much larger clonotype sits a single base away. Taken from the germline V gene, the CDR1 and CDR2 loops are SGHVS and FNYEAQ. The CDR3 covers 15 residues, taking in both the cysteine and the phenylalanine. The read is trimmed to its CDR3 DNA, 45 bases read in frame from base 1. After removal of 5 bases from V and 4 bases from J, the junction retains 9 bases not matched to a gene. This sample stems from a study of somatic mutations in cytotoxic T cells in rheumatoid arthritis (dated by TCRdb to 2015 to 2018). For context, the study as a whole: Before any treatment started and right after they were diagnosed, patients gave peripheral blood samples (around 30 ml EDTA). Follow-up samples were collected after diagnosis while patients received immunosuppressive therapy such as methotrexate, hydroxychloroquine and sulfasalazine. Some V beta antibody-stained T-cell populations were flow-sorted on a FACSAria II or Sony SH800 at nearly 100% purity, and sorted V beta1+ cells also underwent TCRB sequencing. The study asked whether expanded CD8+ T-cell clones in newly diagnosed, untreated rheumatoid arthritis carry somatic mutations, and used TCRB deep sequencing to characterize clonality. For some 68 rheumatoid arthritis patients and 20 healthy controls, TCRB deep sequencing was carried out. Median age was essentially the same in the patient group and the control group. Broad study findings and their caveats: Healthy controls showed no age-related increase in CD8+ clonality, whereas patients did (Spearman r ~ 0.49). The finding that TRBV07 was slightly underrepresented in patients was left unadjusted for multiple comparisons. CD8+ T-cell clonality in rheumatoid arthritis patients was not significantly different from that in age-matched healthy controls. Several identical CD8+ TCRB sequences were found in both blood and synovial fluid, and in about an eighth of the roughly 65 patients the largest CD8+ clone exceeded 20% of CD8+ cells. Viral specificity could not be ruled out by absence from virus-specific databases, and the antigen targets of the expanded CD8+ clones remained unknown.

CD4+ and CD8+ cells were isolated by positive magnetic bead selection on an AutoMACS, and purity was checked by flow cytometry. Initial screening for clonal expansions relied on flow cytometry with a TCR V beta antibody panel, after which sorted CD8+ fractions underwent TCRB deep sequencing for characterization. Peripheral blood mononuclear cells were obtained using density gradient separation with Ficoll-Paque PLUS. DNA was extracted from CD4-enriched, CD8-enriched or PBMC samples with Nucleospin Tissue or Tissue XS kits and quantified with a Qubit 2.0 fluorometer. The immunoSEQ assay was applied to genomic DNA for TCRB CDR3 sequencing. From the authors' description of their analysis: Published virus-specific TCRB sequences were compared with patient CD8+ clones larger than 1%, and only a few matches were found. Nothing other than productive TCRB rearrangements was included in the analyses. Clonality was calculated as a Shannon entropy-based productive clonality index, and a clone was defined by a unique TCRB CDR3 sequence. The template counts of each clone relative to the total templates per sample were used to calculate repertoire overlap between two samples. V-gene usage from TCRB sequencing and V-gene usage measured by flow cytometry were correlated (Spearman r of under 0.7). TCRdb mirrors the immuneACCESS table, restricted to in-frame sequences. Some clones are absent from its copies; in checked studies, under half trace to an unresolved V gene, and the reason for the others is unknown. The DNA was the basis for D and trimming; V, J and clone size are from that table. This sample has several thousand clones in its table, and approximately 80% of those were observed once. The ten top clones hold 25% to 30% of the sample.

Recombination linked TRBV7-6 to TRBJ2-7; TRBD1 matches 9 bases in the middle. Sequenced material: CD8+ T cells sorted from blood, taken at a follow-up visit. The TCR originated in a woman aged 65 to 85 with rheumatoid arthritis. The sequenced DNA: TGTGCCAGCAGCGCCTCCGGGACAGGGAGATACGAGCAGTACTTC. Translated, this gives CASSASGTGRYEQYF.